This T cell receptor (beta chain) derives from a study of CXCR3-negative and CXCR3-positive naive CD8 T cells. Comment on this clonotype: No antigen is known for it.

Study-wide points: Compared with CXCR3-negative naive cells, CXCR3-positive naive cells showed more hydrophobic TRB CDR3s.

All TRB cDNA libraries came from 5' RACE performed with UMI labels. Each CDR3 protein gets one entry in TCRdb, which reprocessed the 5' RACE reads and gives no DNA. This sample's table has around 140,000 distinct CDR3 sequences. The CDR3 is made up of 15 amino acids. The germline gives CDR1 MDHEN, CDR2 SYDVKM. Sequenced: naive CXCR3+ CD8+ T cells from blood. The subset denotes: CD45RO-CCR7+CD27+CD95- naive CD8+ T cells expressing CXCR3 (TNR3+). V gene TRBV28 combines with J gene TRBJ1-1. The clonotype was recovered from a human donor in good health. Some clones in this sample may be carry-over from other donors' samples. The CDR3 sequence: CASSLVAYRNTEAFF.